A single sample is the source of the 24 T cell receptor beta chains below, sequenced in a study of shared clonotypes between healthy human individuals. Measured with immunoSEQ multiplex PCR; TCRdb has only the in-frame clones, and not every one. The sample lists approximately 980,000 clones; around 80% were seen once. The sequenced sample consisted of memory CD4+ T cells sorted from blood. Sample subset: CD45RA-negative fraction. The origin of the receptors is a man aged 18 to 30 in good health.

Worth noting for this clone: Different DNA sequences within this sample yield the same CDR3. This chain uses TRBV30 with TRBJ1-5, with 9 bases that match TRBD1. The V gene end was trimmed by 5 bases and the J gene end by 4 bases; junction bases not matched to a gene: 3. This CDR3 has 13 amino acids. Germline V gene sequence: CDR1 GTSNPN, CDR2 SVGIG (reference sequence). The CDR3 bases are TGTGCCTGGGCCGGACAGGGGAATCAGCCCCAGCATTTT. Its protein is CAWAGQGNQPQHF.

The J gene is TRBJ1-6, the V gene TRBV6-5; maybe TRBD1 (6 bases). The CDR3 loop spans 15 amino acids. Trimming shortened V by 1 base and J by 10 bases, and 14 bases separated the two germline ends. Germline lookup yields CDR1 MNHEY and CDR2 SVGAGI. CDR3 residues: CASSYYTGAGSPLHF. The CDR3 nucleotides read TGTGCCAGCAGTTACTACACGGGGGCCGGGTCACCCCTCCACTTT.

This clone has a single count. The same CDR3 arises from other DNA sequences in this sample as well. This chain uses TRBV7-2 with TRBJ2-7; 8 nucleotides match TRBD2. Germline assignment: CDR1 SGHTA and CDR2 FQGNSA. Unmatched junction bases numbered 3, after V lost 3 bases and J lost 2 bases. The CDR3 is made up of 14 amino acids. The DNA of the CDR3 is TGTGCCAGCAGCTTGGCTAGCGGGCCCTACGAGCAGTACTTC. Protein sequence: CASSLASGPYEQYF.

The V gene is TRBV14, the J gene TRBJ1-3, with D unclear. Trimming cost V 0 bases and J 6 bases, with 3 bases left between them. CDR3 length equals 12 residues. Germline CDR1 reads SGHDN; CDR2 reads FVKESK. This CDR3 is CASSQDPNTIYF. The CDR3 DNA follows: TGTGCCAGCAGCCAAGACCCAAACACCATATATTTT.

The chain carries TRBV7-9 and TRBJ2-1, with D maybe TRBD2 (5 bases). CDR1 is SEHNR, CDR2 FQNEAQ, per germline (reference sequence). V lost 4 bases and J lost 2, with 15 bases in between. This CDR3 has 16 residues. The CDR3 bases are TGTGCCAGCAGCTGGGAGCTAGTTACCGCCTACAATGAGCAGTTCTTC. Protein: CASSWELVTAYNEQFF.

This clone was recorded only once. The CDR3 sequence is CASSDQVGETQYF. The CDR3 DNA reads TGCGCCAGCAGTGATCAGGTCGGCGAGACCCAGTACTTC. The chain is built from TRBV10-1 and TRBJ2-5; D is undetermined. The germline gives CDR1 WNHNN, CDR2 SYGVQD (reference sequence). Trimming removed 3 bases from V and 5 bases from J, with 10 bases in between. The length of the CDR3 is 13 residues.

J is TRBJ2-7 and V is TRBV7-2; tentatively, D is TRBD2 (5 bases). The V and J ends lost 5 bases and 8 bases respectively, with 13 bases between them. This CDR3 is 12 amino acids long. CDR1 SGHTA and CDR2 FQGNSA come from the germline V gene. CDR3 region: CASSRDAYKQYF. CDR3 sequence (DNA): TGTGCCAGCAGCCGGGATGCCTATAAGCAGTACTTC. Complete variable domain (other parts from reference TRBV7-2 and TRBJ2-7): GAGVSQSPSNKVTEKGKDVELRCDPISGHTALYWYRQSLGQGLEFLIYFQGNSAPDKSGLPSDRFSAERTGGSVSTLTIQRTQQEDSAVYLCASSRDAYKQYFGPGTRLTVT.

This clone is a singleton in its sample. The rearrangement joins TRBV6-1 to TRBJ1-1, with a weak D call TRBD1 (6 bases). V was trimmed by 3 bases and J by 11 bases, leaving 13 bases between them. The CDR3 has 12 residues. Germline V lookup: CDR1 MNHNS, CDR2 SASEGT. The chain's CDR3 is CASSDGGLGAFF. The CDR3 DNA follows: TGTGCCAGCAGTGATGGGGGCTTGGGGGCTTTCTTT.

This chain links TRBV29-1 with TRBJ2-5; 9 bases fit TRBD1. The end of the DNA is better explained by TRBJ2-7, so the J call may be wrong. The length of the CDR3 is 14 residues. The V gene's germline CDR1 is SQVTM and CDR2 ANQGSEA. The CDR3 DNA follows: TGCAGCGTTGCTCCGGGACAGGGACCCTACGAGCAGTACTTC. This sequence encodes CSVAPGQGPYEQYF.

V gene TRBV18 combines with J gene TRBJ2-7; 7 bases are a match to TRBD1. CDR1 and CDR2 (germline): KGHSH, LQKENI. Trimming removed 3 bases from V and 2 bases from J; junction bases left unmatched: 4. This CDR3 is 14 amino acids long. In DNA form, the CDR3 reads TGTGCCAGCTCACCGGGACAGAGACCCTACGAGCAGTACTTC. Protein: CASSPGQRPYEQYF.

The J gene is TRBJ1-4, the V gene TRBV11-2; D is perhaps TRBD1 (5 bases). This CDR3 is built from 15 residues. Germline CDR1 and CDR2: SGHAT and FQNNGV. V was shortened by 1 base and J by 3 bases, with 9 bases between the two germline ends. In DNA form, the CDR3 reads TGTGCCAGCAGCTTAGTCTTGGGGCCTAATGAAAAACTGTTTTTT. The encoded protein is CASSLVLGPNEKLFF.

V gene TRBV28 combines with J gene TRBJ2-7, with TRBD1 as a possible D gene (5 bases). CDR3 length: 12 amino acids. With 6 bases removed from V and 6 bases from J, the gap between germline ends came to 12 bases. Looked up from germline, CDR1 is MDHEN and CDR2 is SYDVKM. For the CDR3, the DNA is TGTGCCAGCAGGTACAGGTTCGCCGAGCAGTACTTC. Translating gives CASRYRFAEQYF.

V is TRBV9 and J is TRBJ1-6; 7 bases match TRBD1. CDR1 SGDLS and CDR2 YYNGEE come from the germline V gene. The CDR3 has 15 residues. After removal of 4 bases from V and 8 bases from J, the junction contained 9 bases not matched to a gene. Here the CDR3 reads CASSLRTGPDSPLHF. In DNA form, the CDR3 reads TGTGCCAGCAGCCTTCGGACAGGCCCTGATTCACCCCTCCACTTT.

This chain links TRBV19 with TRBJ1-1; D might be TRBD1 (6 bases). V was clipped by 4 bases and J by 6 bases, with 18 bases between them. The CDR3 is 15 amino acids. Germline V gene data show CDR1 as LNHDA and CDR2 as SQIVND (reference sequence). The DNA of the CDR3 is TGTGCCAGTAGTACGGAACAGGGTTATGGATCTGAAGCTTTCTTT. Amino acids: CASSTEQGYGSEAFF.

The V and J genes are TRBV11-2 and TRBJ2-2; TRBD1 matches 7 bases. The junction had 3 bases not matched to a gene; V was cut back by 8 bases and J by 3 bases. In germline, CDR1 is SGHAT, CDR2 FQNNGV. CDR3 length equals 13 residues. This chain's CDR3 is CASRQGHTGELFF. CDR3 nucleotide sequence: TGTGCCAGCCGACAGGGCCACACCGGGGAGCTGTTTTTT.

The J gene is TRBJ2-5, the V gene TRBV25-1, with TRBD2 matching over 7 bases. The CDR3 has 16 residues. Germline CDR1 MGHDK, CDR2 SYGVNS. V lost 1 base, J lost 5 bases, and 10 bases stayed unmatched. CDR3 coding DNA: TGTGCCAGCAGTGAATCGCGCGGGGGAGTTGTTGAGACCCAGTACTTC. This encodes CASSESRGGVVETQYF.

This chain uses TRBV30 with TRBJ1-2; D is unclear. The CDR3 spans 13 residues. The germline V and J ends were trimmed by 0 bases and 6 bases, with 11 bases remaining between them. Germline CDR1 GTSNPN, CDR2 SVGIG (reference sequence). The CDR3 DNA sequence: TGTGCCTGGAGTGTAGAGGGAACCCATGGCTACACCTTC. Translated, it gives CAWSVEGTHGYTF.

The V and J genes are TRBV4-1 and TRBJ2-7, with D possibly TRBD1 on 6 matching bases. Germline V gene data show CDR1 as MGHRA and CDR2 as YSYEKL. V lost 5 bases and J 4 bases, leaving 15 bases between the germline ends. The CDR3 totals 14 residues. The CDR3 region has the DNA TGCGCCAGCAGCGGTACCCAACAGGGTTACGAGCAGTACTTC. It specifies CASSGTQQGYEQYF.

To note about this clone: The identical CDR3 is also encoded by other nucleotide sequences in the sample. V gene TRBV18 combines with J gene TRBJ2-7; 11 bases are shared with TRBD2. CDR1 KGHSH and CDR2 LQKENI come from the germline V gene. Germline trimming cut 3 bases from V and 3 bases from J; bases unmatched to any gene: 1. The CDR3 runs 14 residues. This CDR3 is CASSPGTSGYEQYF. The CDR3 DNA sequence: TGTGCCAGCTCACCTGGGACTAGCGGCTACGAGCAGTACTTC.

This clone was seen at least ten times. In the same sample, other DNA sequences code for this CDR3. This chain links TRBV5-1 with TRBJ2-3; D gene uncertain. The CDR3 sequence is 15 residues long. Germline-derived CDR1 and CDR2 are SGHRS and YFSETQ. With 0 bases removed from V and 2 bases from J, the gap between germline ends came to 10 bases. The CDR3 here is CASSLDWGSTDTQYF. In DNA form, the CDR3 reads TGCGCCAGCAGCTTGGATTGGGGATCCACAGATACGCAGTATTTT. Filled out from reference TRBV5-1 and TRBJ2-3, the complete variable domain reads KAGVTQTPRYLIKTRGQQVTLSCSPISGHRSVSWYQQTPGQGLQFLFEYFSETQRNKGNFPGRFSGRQFSNSRSEMNVSTLELGDSALYLCASSLDWGSTDTQYFGPGTRLTVL.

The V call is TRBV6-4, the J call TRBJ2-2, with D hard to call. In germline, CDR1 is MRHNA, CDR2 SNTAGT. Deletions cut 4 bases from V and 3 bases from J, with 6 bases between. The CDR3 runs to 13 residues. The CDR3 loop is CASSATYTGELFF. The CDR3 coding sequence is TGTGCCAGCAGTGCCACCTACACCGGGGAGCTGTTTTTT.

V gene TRBV10-3 combines with J gene TRBJ2-1; D gene ambiguous. The V gene lost 0 bases and the J gene lost 7 bases, with 13 bases spanning the gap. This CDR3 has 15 residues. CDR1 and CDR2 from the germline V gene are ENHRY and SYGVKD. The CDR3 spells CAISESVVLGNEQFF. Written as DNA, the CDR3 is TGTGCCATCAGTGAGTCGGTCGTTTTGGGGAATGAGCAGTTCTTC.

This clone has just one count. This chain connects TRBV5-1 to TRBJ2-2; perhaps TRBD1 as D (6 bases). The CDR3 is 14 amino acids. The V end lost 5 bases, the J end lost 2 bases, and 10 bases lay between the germline ends. The germline gives CDR1 SGHRS, CDR2 YFSETQ. The CDR3 sequence: CASRRTVNTGELFF. The CDR3 DNA reads as TGCGCCAGCAGACGGACAGTCAACACCGGGGAGCTGTTTTTT. Full variable domain (rest looked up from reference TRBV5-1 and TRBJ2-2): KAGVTQTPRYLIKTRGQQVTLSCSPISGHRSVSWYQQTPGQGLQFLFEYFSETQRNKGNFPGRFSGRQFSNSRSEMNVSTLELGDSALYLCASRRTVNTGELFFGEGSRLTVL.

The chain employs TRBV28 and TRBJ1-5; unclear D gene. The CDR3 is 16 amino acids. The V end lost 7 bases, the J end lost 0 bases, and 16 bases lay between the germline ends. The germline V gene has CDR1 MDHEN and CDR2 SYDVKM. CDR3 nucleotide sequence: TGTGCCAGCACCACGTCAGTGCCCTATAGCAATCAGCCCCAGCATTTT. Its protein is CASTTSVPYSNQPQHF.